Reported below is one TCR beta chain. The specificity of this receptor is unknown. No per-base quality is available; no much larger clone lies one base away. The data stem from a study of vaccination effects on CD4 cells after COVID-19 (dated by TCRdb to the early 2020s). As for the study more broadly: In the ViraFEST assay, PBMC were stimulated with viral peptide pools, and TCR sequencing was then used to find antigen-specific CD4+ T cell clonotypes based on their expansion. Participants received two doses of either the BNT162b2 or the mRNA-1273 mRNA SARS-CoV-2 vaccine. Roughly 2 million PBMC per well were cultured in IMDM with 5% human AB serum, 7.5 to 10 IU/ml IL-2 and gentamicin, plus 10 ug/ml peptides. SARS-CoV-2 spike-specific CD4+ TCR repertoires were compared before and after mRNA vaccination in COVID-19 convalescent patients and in infection-naive vaccine recipients. The full study included 10 COVID-19 convalescent patients and several SARS-CoV-2-naive healthy vaccine recipients. The Oncomine TCR Beta short-read assay on an Illumina iSeq 100 was used to sequence cultures from other donors in the study. Results and caveats for the whole study, not just this receptor: Both infection-induced and vaccine-induced clones contracted markedly at late post-vaccination timepoints, which is consistent with waning T cell responses. Among healthy vaccine recipients, nearly all vaccine-induced clones were SARS-CoV-2 mono-reactive, and only 1 of 255 was cross-reactive with common cold coronaviruses. The study was limited by a small number of convalescent patients and lacked early post-infection timepoints.

Trimming removed 3 bases from V and 0 bases from J, leaving 12 bases between the germline ends. CDR1 and CDR2 are read off the germline V gene as MDHEN and SYDVKM. The CDR3 sequence holds 16 residues, the cysteine and phenylalanine included. Here the CDR3 DNA is all that survives: 48 bases in frame from base 1. To prepare the library, the immunoSEQ multiplex PCR assay was applied. DNA from the cultured and isolated CD4+ T cells underwent TCR beta CDR3 sequencing. Turning to the authors' computational methods: The analysis removed non-productive TCR sequences, trimmed reads to the CDR3 region, and retained only CDR3s that were 7 or more amino acids long. The MANAFEST web app was used to pick out antigen-specific clonotypes by comparing their expansion in peptide wells with that in reference cultures. To count as positive, a clone had to show expansion at FDR<0.05 compared with the reference and with all other wells, an odds ratio above 5, and a frequency above 0.1% in two replicate wells. Cross-reactive clonotypes were defined as significantly expanded in SARS-CoV-2 spike wells and in at least one common cold coronavirus spike condition. CDR3 similarity was assessed by Levenshtein distance with the stringdist R package, and unrooted trees were built with ape in R 3.6.1. TCRdb took over this immuneACCESS table, retaining in-frame rearrangements with V and J assigned. Such tables are incomplete; in checked studies, under half of the missing clones stem from an unresolved V gene, and the remainder is unexplained. Clone size and V and J calls were adopted from that table, with D and trimming inferred from the DNA. The sample table shows 20,000 to 25,000 clones, and around 73% are seen once. The ten largest account for approximately 11% of the sample.

After around eleven days of culture, CD4+ T cells were isolated with the EasySep CD4+ T cell isolation kit. Healthy vaccine recipients had no prior SARS-CoV-2 infection, confirmed by negative nucleocapsid antibodies before and after vaccination. Half of the culture medium was replaced with fresh IL-2-containing medium on days 3 and 7. Unless noted otherwise, every peptide stimulation condition was grown in triplicate wells. PBMC were separated from whole blood using Ficoll-Paque Plus gradient centrifugation and were then either cryopreserved at -140C or used fresh. The QIAamp micro DNA kit was used to extract genomic DNA from the cultured CD4+ T cells.

The sequence joins TRBV28 to TRBJ2-1; no confident D gene assignment can be made. The clonotype comes from a human donor who received a COVID-19 vaccine. The material was CD4+ T cells from PBMCs cultured without peptide, obtained before COVID-19 vaccination. The DNA reads TGTGCCAGCAGTTTCCGAGAGGCTAGCTCCTACAATGAGCAGTTCTTC. Its translation is CASSFREASSYNEQFF.